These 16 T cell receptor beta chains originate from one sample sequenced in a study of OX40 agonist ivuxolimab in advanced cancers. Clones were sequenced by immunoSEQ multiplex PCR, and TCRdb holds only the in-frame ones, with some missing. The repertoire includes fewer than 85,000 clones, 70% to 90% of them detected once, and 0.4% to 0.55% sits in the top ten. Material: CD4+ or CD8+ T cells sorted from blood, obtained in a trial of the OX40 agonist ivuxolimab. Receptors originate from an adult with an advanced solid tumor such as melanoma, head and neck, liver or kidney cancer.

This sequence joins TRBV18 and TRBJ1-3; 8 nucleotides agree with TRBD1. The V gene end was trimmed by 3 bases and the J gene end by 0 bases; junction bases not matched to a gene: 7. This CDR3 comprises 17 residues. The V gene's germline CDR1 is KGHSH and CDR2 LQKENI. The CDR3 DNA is TGTGCCAGCTCACCCGTCGGGACAGGCAACTCTGGAAACACCATATATTTT. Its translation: CASSPVGTGNSGNTIYF.

CDR3 protein: CASSLLADTQYF. CDR3 nucleotide sequence: TGTGCCAGCAGTTTATTGGCGGATACGCAGTATTTT. This sequence joins TRBV28 and TRBJ2-3; D gene unclear. This CDR3 has 12 amino acids. Trimming cost V 1 base and J 6 bases, with 5 bases left between them. The germline CDR1 and CDR2 sequences are MDHEN and SYDVKM. Combining the CDR3 with reference TRBV28 and TRBJ2-3 gives the whole variable domain DVKVTQSSRYLVKRTGEKVFLECVQDMDHENMFWYRQDPGLGLRLIYFSYDVKMKEKGDIPEGYSVSREKKERFSLILESASTNQTSMYLCASSLLADTQYFGPGTRLTVL.

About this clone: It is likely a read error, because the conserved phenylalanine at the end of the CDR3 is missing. The chain's CDR3 is CASSLQVYEQYS. In nucleotides, the CDR3 is TGTGCCAGCAGTTTACAGGTCTACGAGCAGTACTCC. The rearrangement joins TRBV28 to TRBJ2-7; the D is unclear. The CDR3 covers 12 residues. The V gene's germline CDR1 is MDHEN and CDR2 SYDVKM. Deletions cut 2 bases from V and 3 bases from J, with 5 bases between.

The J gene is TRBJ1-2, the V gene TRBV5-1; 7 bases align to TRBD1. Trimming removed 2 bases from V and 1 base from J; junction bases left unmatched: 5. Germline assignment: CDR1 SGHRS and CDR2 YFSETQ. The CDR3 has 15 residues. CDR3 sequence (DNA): TGCGCCAGCAGCTTAGGGACAGTAATTAACTATGGCTACACCTTC. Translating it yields CASSLGTVINYGYTF.

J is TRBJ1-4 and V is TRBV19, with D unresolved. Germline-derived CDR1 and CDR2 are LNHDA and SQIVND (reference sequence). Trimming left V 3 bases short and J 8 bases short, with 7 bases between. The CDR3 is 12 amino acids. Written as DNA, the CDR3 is TGTGCCAGTAGTATGGCGGAGGAAAAACTGTTTTTT. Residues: CASSMAEEKLFF. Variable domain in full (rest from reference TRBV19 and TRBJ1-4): DGGITQSPKYLFRKEGQNVTLSCEQNLNHDAMYWYRQDPGQGLRLIYYSQIVNDFQKGDIAEGYSVSREKKESFPLTVTSAQKNPTAFYLCASSMAEEKLFFGSGTQLSVL.

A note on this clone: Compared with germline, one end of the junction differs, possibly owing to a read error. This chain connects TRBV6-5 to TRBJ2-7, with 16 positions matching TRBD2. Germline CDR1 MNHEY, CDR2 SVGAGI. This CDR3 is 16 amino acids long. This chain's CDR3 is CASSYSGLAGGYEQYF. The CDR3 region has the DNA TGTGCCAGCAGCTACTCGGGACTAGCGGGAGGGTACGAGCAGTACTTC.

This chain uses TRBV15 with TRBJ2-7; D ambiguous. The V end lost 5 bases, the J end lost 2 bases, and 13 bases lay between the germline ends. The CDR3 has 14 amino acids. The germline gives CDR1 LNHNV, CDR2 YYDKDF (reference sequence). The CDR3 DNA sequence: TGTGCCACCAGCCGACCTGGTCTTCCCTACGAGCAGTACTTC. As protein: CATSRPGLPYEQYF.

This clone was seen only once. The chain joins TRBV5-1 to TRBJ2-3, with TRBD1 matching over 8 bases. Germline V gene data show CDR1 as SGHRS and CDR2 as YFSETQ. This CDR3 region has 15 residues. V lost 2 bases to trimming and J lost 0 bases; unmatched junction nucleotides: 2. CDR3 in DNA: TGCGCCAGCAGCTTTACAGGGGGTAGCACAGATACGCAGTATTTT. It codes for CASSFTGGSTDTQYF. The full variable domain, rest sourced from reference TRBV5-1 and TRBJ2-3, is KAGVTQTPRYLIKTRGQQVTLSCSPISGHRSVSWYQQTPGQGLQFLFEYFSETQRNKGNFPGRFSGRQFSNSRSEMNVSTLELGDSALYLCASSFTGGSTDTQYFGPGTRLTVL.

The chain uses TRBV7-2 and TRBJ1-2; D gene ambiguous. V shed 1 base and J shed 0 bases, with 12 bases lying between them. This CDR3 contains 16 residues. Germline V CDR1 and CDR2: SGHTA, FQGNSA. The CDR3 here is CASSLESGRANYGYTF. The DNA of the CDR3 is TGTGCCAGCAGCTTAGAGTCGGGGAGAGCTAACTATGGCTACACCTTC. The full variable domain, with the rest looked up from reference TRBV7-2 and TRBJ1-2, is GAGVSQSPSNKVTEKGKDVELRCDPISGHTALYWYRQSLGQGLEFLIYFQGNSAPDKSGLPSDRFSAERTGGSVSTLTIQRTQQEDSAVYLCASSLESGRANYGYTFGSGTRLTVV.

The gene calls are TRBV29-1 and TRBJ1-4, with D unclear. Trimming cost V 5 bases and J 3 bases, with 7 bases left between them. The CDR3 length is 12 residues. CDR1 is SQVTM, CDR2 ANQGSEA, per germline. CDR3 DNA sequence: TGCAGCGTTCTGGAATCTAATGAAAAACTGTTTTTT. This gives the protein CSVLESNEKLFF.

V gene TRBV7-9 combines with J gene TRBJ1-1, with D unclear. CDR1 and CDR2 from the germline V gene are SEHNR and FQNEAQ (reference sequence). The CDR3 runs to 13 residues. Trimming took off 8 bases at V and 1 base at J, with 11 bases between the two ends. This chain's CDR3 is CASYLLGNTEAFF. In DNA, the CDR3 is TGTGCCAGCTATCTTCTGGGGAACACTGAAGCTTTCTTT. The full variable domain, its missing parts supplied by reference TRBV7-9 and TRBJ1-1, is DTGVSQNPRHKITKRGQNVTFRCDPISEHNRLYWYRQTLGQGPEFLTYFQNEAQLEKSRLLSDRFSAERPKGSFSTLEIQRTEQGDSAMYLCASYLLGNTEAFFGQGTRLTVV.

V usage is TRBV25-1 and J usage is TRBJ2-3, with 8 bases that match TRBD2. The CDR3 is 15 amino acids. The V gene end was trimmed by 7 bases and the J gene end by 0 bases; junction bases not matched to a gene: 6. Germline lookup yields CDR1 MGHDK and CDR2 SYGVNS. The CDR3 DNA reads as TGTGCCAGCATACATAGCGGGGAAAGCACAGATACGCAGTATTTT. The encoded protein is CASIHSGESTDTQYF. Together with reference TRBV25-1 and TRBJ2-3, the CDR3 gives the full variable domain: EADIYQTPRYLVIGTGKKITLECSQTMGHDKMYWYQQDPGMELHLIHYSYGVNSTEKGDLSSESTVSRIRTEHFPLTLESARPSHTSQYLCASIHSGESTDTQYFGPGTRLTVL.

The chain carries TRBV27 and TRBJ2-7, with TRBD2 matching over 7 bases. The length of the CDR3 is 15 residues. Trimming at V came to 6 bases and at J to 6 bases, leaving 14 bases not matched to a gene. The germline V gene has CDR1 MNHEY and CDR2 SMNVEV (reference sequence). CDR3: CASSLIGLVGGEQYF. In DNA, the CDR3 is TGTGCCAGCAGCTTGATTGGACTAGTCGGGGGCGAGCAGTACTTC.

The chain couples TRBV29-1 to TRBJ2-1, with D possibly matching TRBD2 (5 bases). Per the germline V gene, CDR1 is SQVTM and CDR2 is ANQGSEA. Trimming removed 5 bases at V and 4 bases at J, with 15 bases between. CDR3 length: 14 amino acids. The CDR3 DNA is TGCAGCGTTAAGCGGAAGGGAATTTACAATGAGCAGTTCTTC. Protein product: CSVKRKGIYNEQFF.

The CDR3 sequence is CASSSVTGRNEQYF. The CDR3, as DNA: TGCGCCAGCAGCTCCGTGACAGGGAGGAACGAGCAGTACTTC. The chain combines TRBV5-1 with TRBJ2-7, with a tentative D call TRBD1 (7 bases). CDR1 and CDR2 (germline): SGHRS, YFSETQ. CDR3 length: 14 amino acids. Between the trimmed V and J ends, which lost 3 bases and 5 bases, there was a span of 15 bases.

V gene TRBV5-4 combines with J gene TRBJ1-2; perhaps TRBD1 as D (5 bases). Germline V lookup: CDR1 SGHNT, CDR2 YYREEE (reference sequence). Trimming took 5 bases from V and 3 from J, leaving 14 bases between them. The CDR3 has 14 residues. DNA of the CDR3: TGTGCCAGCAGTTCCGGTGGAGGGGACTATGGCTACACCTTC. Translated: CASSSGGGDYGYTF.